This T cell receptor (beta chain) comes out of a study of shared T cell receptors in the human thymus (dated by TCRdb to about 2021). About the investigation overall: The study examined how self-reactive, shared T-cell receptor alpha chains are generated in the human thymus.

Concerning this clone: Its recognized antigen is unknown. The input lacks base qualities; no much larger clone sits a single base away.

Library method: the immunoSEQ multiplex PCR assay. TCRdb took over this immuneACCESS table, retaining in-frame rearrangements with V and J assigned. Such tables are incomplete; in checked studies, under half of the missing clones stem from an unresolved V gene, and the remainder is unexplained. Here the sample has some 640,000 clones; more than 70% occur a single time. The top ten hold roughly 0.0094% of the sample. The junction shows trimming of 4 bases on V and 5 bases on J, and the gene matches do not reach 9 bases of it. The CDR3, cysteine through phenylalanine, is 16 amino acids long. Kept here is only the CDR3 DNA, which spans 48 bases and is read in frame from base 1. Taken from the germline V gene (reference sequence), the CDR1 and CDR2 loops are LNHDA and SQIVND. These data were also filed under a second study, of human thymus T cells. The second paper states: The donors were immunologically healthy infants in Finland who had open corrective cardiac surgery for congenital heart defects. The thymus tissue came from surgical resects taken out during corrective cardiac surgery. V and J gene segment usage appeared biased in both thymic and peripheral blood repertoires. The related research reported highly overlapping thymic TCR repertoires among unrelated individuals. TCR alpha and beta repertoires from under 10 infant thymus samples and four related peripheral blood samples were characterized in the study. Donor ages ranged from about 7 to 244 days, and the cohort comprised about six male and two female infants. Thymocytes were mechanically released from the tissue and were stored as pellets of about 10-30 million cells at -70 degrees C. A QIAsymphony instrument was used to extract genomic DNA from the frozen cell pellets. TCRB and TCRAD loci were amplified from a standardized quantity of quality-controlled genomic DNA using the immunoSEQ multiplex PCR assay. The V(D)J region was spanned by amplicons of a length sufficient to cover the CDR3 and to identify V and J genes. The commercial immunoSEQ service was used to sequence amplicons on an Illumina platform. Primer bias and sequencing errors were corrected as previously described, and TCRAD and TCRB definitions were based on the IMGT database. Analysis of the repertoires was done with immunoSEQ Analyzer 3.0 and VDJTools and included basic statistics, V/J segment usage, diversity estimates, rarefaction and pairwise overlap. To estimate diversity, the Chao1, ChaoE, Efron-Thisted, Shannon and inverse Simpson indices were applied, and diversity was also estimated on datasets down-sampled to the smallest sample. Repertoire overlap was determined by strict matching of CDR3 nucleotide sequence, V gene and J gene, and Jaccard-based multidimensional scaling clustering was applied. On average, roughly 890,000 unique TCRB clonotypes were obtained from thymus samples, compared with 70,000 to 90,000 from blood samples.

This TCR derives from a boy in the first two years of life with a congenital heart defect. Donor details come from another sample of the same person, matched by shared clones. Specimen: thymocytes. Rearrangement joined TRBV19 to TRBJ2-3, with 10 bases in between that match TRBD2. The CDR3 sequence is CASSRGTSVRGDTQYF. The DNA is TGTGCCAGTAGTAGGGGGACTAGCGTTAGAGGAGATACGCAGTATTTT. Where the CDR3 stops, the reference TRBV19 and TRBJ2-3 genes take over; the full variable domain is DGGITQSPKYLFRKEGQNVTLSCEQNLNHDAMYWYRQDPGQGLRLIYYSQIVNDFQKGDIAEGYSVSREKKESFPLTVTSAQKNPTAFYLCASSRGTSVRGDTQYFGPGTRLTVL.